The T cell receptor (beta chain) described here comes from a study of blood T cell repertoires in COVID-19. Study at large: Acute and convalescent COVID-19 samples came from the United States, Italy and Spain.

This CDR3 has 15 residues. Trimming removed 1 base from V and 5 bases from J, with 11 bases in between. The germline V gene encodes CDR1 LGHDT and CDR2 YNNKEL (reference sequence). Per the study methods: Amplifying reference gene primers gave estimates of nucleated cell counts. Produced via immunoSEQ multiplex PCR; TCRdb's table is partial and in-frame only. V and J calls and clone size are given by that table; D and trimming were obtained from the DNA. The table includes approximately 140,000 clones, around 80% detected once. Sequenced material: peripheral blood. The genes are TRBV3-1 (or the pseudogene TRBV3-2) and TRBJ1-4; the D gene is possibly TRBD1 (5 bases). This TCR came from a human donor in a cohort sampled during active COVID-19. CDR3 residues: CASSQGGRTNEKLFF. In DNA form, the CDR3 reads TGTGCCAGCAGCCAAGGGGGCCGTACCAATGAAAAACTGTTTTTT.